The 24 T cell receptor beta chains listed next were all sequenced from one sample in a study of cytomegalovirus exposure and HLA in healthy donors. Researchers ran the PCR with 60 Vbeta and 13 Jbeta primers. This table comes from immunoSEQ multiplex PCR, and its TCRdb copy is limited to in-frame clones, with some not included. This sample has about 64,000 clones, with about three quarters found just once. Sequencing input: PBMCs. The source is a male donor in good health and CMV-seropositive.

V usage is TRBV7-3 and J usage is TRBJ2-7; a possible D gene is TRBD1 (5 bases). V was shortened by 5 bases and J by 7 bases, with 21 bases between the two germline ends. The CDR3 consists of 15 residues. CDR1 and CDR2 from the germline V gene are SGHTA and FQGTGA. The CDR3 DNA sequence: TGTGCCAGCAGCCCGAAAACATCAGGGATCAGGGAGCAGTACTTC. It yields the protein CASSPKTSGIREQYF. The full variable domain, rest sourced from reference TRBV7-3 and TRBJ2-7, is GAGVSQTPSNKVTEKGKYVELRCDPISGHTALYWYRQSLGQGPEFLIYFQGTGAADDSGLPNDRFFAVRPEGSVSTLKIQRTERGDSAVYLCASSPKTSGIREQYFGPGTRLTVT.

In this sample, this clone turned up a few times. The genes are TRBV10-1 and TRBJ1-1; 8 bases are shared with TRBD1. This CDR3 comprises 13 residues. With 7 bases clipped from V and 3 bases from J, the junction kept 4 bases outside the gene matches. Germline lookup yields CDR1 WNHNN and CDR2 SYGVQD (reference sequence). In DNA form, the CDR3 reads TGCGCCAGCATTCCGGGACAGGACACTGAAGCTTTCTTT. Protein product: CASIPGQDTEAFF.

This clone was found a few times. This sequence joins TRBV25-1 and TRBJ2-3, with a possible D match to TRBD1 (6 bases). Germline V gene data show CDR1 as MGHDK and CDR2 as SYGVNS. V lost 2 bases and J 2 bases, leaving 11 bases between the germline ends. The CDR3 has 15 amino acids. The CDR3 region is CASSEGGTITDTQYF. As DNA, the CDR3 is TGTGCCAGCAGTGAAGGGGGCACGATCACAGATACGCAGTATTTT.

V usage is TRBV18 and J usage is TRBJ2-7; TRBD1 aligns across 12 bases. The junction had 9 bases not matched to a gene; V was cut back by 4 bases and J by 2 bases. The CDR3 has 17 residues. The V gene's germline CDR1 is KGHSH and CDR2 LQKENI. This chain's CDR3 is CASSLSSRDRGPYEQYF. Here the CDR3 DNA reads TGTGCCAGCTCACTGTCCTCCCGGGACAGGGGGCCCTACGAGCAGTACTTC.

V gene TRBV28 combines with J gene TRBJ1-4; 7 bases are shared with TRBD1. The trim removed 6 bases at V and 5 bases at J, leaving 6 bases unmatched. The CDR3 is 14 residues long. Germline values: CDR1 MDHEN, CDR2 SYDVKM. This CDR3 reads CASRKPGQNEKLFF. DNA for the CDR3: TGTGCCAGCAGAAAACCGGGACAGAATGAAAAACTGTTTTTT. The full variable domain, in which reference TRBV28 and TRBJ1-4 provide the parts outside the CDR3, is DVKVTQSSRYLVKRTGEKVFLECVQDMDHENMFWYRQDPGLGLRLIYFSYDVKMKEKGDIPEGYSVSREKKERFSLILESASTNQTSMYLCASRKPGQNEKLFFGSGTQLSVL.

V gene TRBV5-6 combines with J gene TRBJ2-7; the D is unclear. This CDR3 contains 12 residues. Germline assignment: CDR1 SGHDT and CDR2 YYEEEE. The germline V and J ends were trimmed by 2 bases and 6 bases, with 9 bases remaining between them. The CDR3 spells CASSFTASEQYF. In nucleotides, the CDR3 is TGTGCCAGCAGCTTCACAGCTTCCGAGCAGTACTTC.

The gene calls are TRBV2 and TRBJ1-6; TRBD1 is a possible D gene (5 bases). The CDR3 is 20 residues long. CDR1 and CDR2 from the germline V gene are SNHLY and FYNNEI. V lost 1 base, J lost 8 bases, and 27 bases lay in between. CDR3 region: CASSEEGYLLRQGGYSPLHF. In nucleotides, the CDR3 is TGTGCCAGCAGTGAAGAAGGTTACCTCTTAAGGCAGGGAGGCTATTCACCCCTCCACTTT.

The chain couples TRBV19 to TRBJ2-2, with TRBD1 matching over 8 bases. CDR1 is LNHDA, CDR2 SQIVND, per germline (reference sequence). V shed 5 bases, J shed 2 bases, and the junction held 7 bases outside the gene matches. This CDR3 has 16 amino acids. DNA for the CDR3: TGTGCCAGTAGTCCGAACAGGGGGATTAACACCGGGGAGCTGTTTTTT. Translating gives CASSPNRGINTGELFF.

The chain uses TRBV5-1 and TRBJ2-1; TRBD1 agrees at 10 bases. CDR3 size: 15 residues. The V gene's germline CDR1 is SGHRS and CDR2 YFSETQ. Losses at the gene ends were 0 bases for V and 8 bases for J; bases not matched to a gene: 5. Here the CDR3 reads CASSLEGTGDDEQFF. The DNA of the CDR3 is TGCGCCAGCAGCTTGGAGGGGACAGGGGACGATGAGCAGTTCTTC.

On this clone: Its ends do not fully match the called genes, so a read error is possible. The sample carries other DNA sequences with the same CDR3. CDR3 coding DNA: TGTGCCAGCTCACCGGAACGGGGGTTGGACAATCAGCCCCAGCATTTC. Translating it yields CASSPERGLDNQPQHF. The chain couples TRBV18 to TRBJ1-5, with D perhaps TRBD1 (5 bases). This CDR3 is built from 16 residues. Germline V gene data show CDR1 as KGHSH and CDR2 as LQKENI.

This clone was observed a single time. The CDR3 region has the DNA TGTGCCAGCAGCCCCCCTGGGACTAGCGCAACCAAAAACATTCAGTACTTC. This encodes CASSPPGTSATKNIQYF. V and J are TRBV7-9 and TRBJ2-4, with 10 bases aligning to TRBD2. Germline lookup yields CDR1 SEHNR and CDR2 FQNEAQ (reference sequence). V was pared by 5 bases and J by 2 bases, with 9 bases of the junction left unmatched. The length of the CDR3 is 17 residues.

Note on this clone: Distinct nucleotide sequences in the sample also encode this CDR3. V gene TRBV6-5 combines with J gene TRBJ1-5; no reliable D call. With 0 bases removed from V and 6 bases from J, the gap between germline ends came to 6 bases. This CDR3 is 13 amino acids long. Germline V CDR1 and CDR2: MNHEY, SVGAGI. The CDR3 reads CASSYSEGQPQHF. Here the CDR3 DNA reads TGTGCCAGCAGTTACTCGGAGGGTCAGCCCCAGCATTTT.

This clone was recorded only once. The chain's CDR3 is CASSLTGRTGGKSPLHF. The CDR3, as DNA: TGTGCCAGCAGCTTAACAGGGAGGACAGGGGGGAAATCACCCCTCCACTTT. The chain is built from TRBV7-3 and TRBJ1-6; 10 bases match TRBD1. The trim removed 0 bases at V and 10 bases at J, leaving 9 bases unmatched. Germline CDR1 reads SGHTA; CDR2 reads FQGTGA. CDR3 length equals 17 residues.

The chain is built from TRBV9 and TRBJ1-6; D unclear. The CDR3 spans 14 residues. V was shortened by 0 bases and J by 4 bases, with 5 bases between the two germline ends. Germline CDR1 SGDLS, CDR2 YYNGEE. The CDR3 DNA reads TGTGCCAGCAGCGTAGGTCGGTATAATTCACCCCTCCACTTT. Translating it yields CASSVGRYNSPLHF.

The chain links TRBV5-8 to TRBJ1-2; TRBD1 matches 11 bases. The CDR3 runs to 15 residues. V lost 2 bases to trimming and J lost 6 bases; unmatched junction nucleotides: 6. Looked up from germline, CDR1 is SGHTS and CDR2 is YDEGEE. CDR3 residues: CASSFPGTGGHGYTF. CDR3 sequence (DNA): TGTGCCAGCAGCTTTCCCGGGACAGGGGGTCATGGCTACACCTTC.

This clone is a singleton in its sample. This rearrangement joins TRBV7-2 to TRBJ1-4; D perhaps matches TRBD1 (5 bases). CDR1 and CDR2 from the germline V gene are SGHTA and FQGNSA. This CDR3 has 15 amino acids. Trimming shortened V by 4 bases and J by 8 bases, and 17 bases separated the two germline ends. The CDR3 DNA sequence: TGTGCCAGCAGCTCCTACCTCAGGGTTGGCGAAAAACTGTTTTTT. It codes for CASSSYLRVGEKLFF. The full variable domain, rest sourced from reference TRBV7-2 and TRBJ1-4, is GAGVSQSPSNKVTEKGKDVELRCDPISGHTALYWYRQSLGQGLEFLIYFQGNSAPDKSGLPSDRFSAERTGGSVSTLTIQRTQQEDSAVYLCASSSYLRVGEKLFFGSGTQLSVL.

The chain uses TRBV6-1 and TRBJ2-2; possible D gene TRBD1, 7 bases. This CDR3 contains 18 residues. V lost 4 bases, J lost 3 bases, and 21 bases lay in between. Germline V lookup: CDR1 MNHNS, CDR2 SASEGT. The CDR3 here is CASSVRGWGAADTGELFF. The CDR3, as DNA: TGTGCCAGCAGTGTCAGGGGGTGGGGGGCGGCTGACACCGGGGAGCTGTTTTTT.

On this clone: The same CDR3 arises from other DNA sequences in this sample as well. This chain uses TRBV13 with TRBJ1-1; no reliable D call. The CDR3 is 15 residues long. Trimming removed 0 bases from V and 0 bases from J, with 8 bases in between. CDR1 PRHDT and CDR2 FYEKMQ come from the germline V gene (reference sequence). The CDR3 region has the DNA TGTGCCAGCAGCTTAGGGGGCCAGCTGAACACTGAAGCTTTCTTT. This codes for CASSLGGQLNTEAFF.

The J gene is TRBJ2-1, the V gene TRBV27; no reliable D call. Trimming left V 5 bases short and J 1 base short, with 6 bases between. Germline-derived CDR1 and CDR2 are MNHEY and SMNVEV (reference sequence). The CDR3 sequence is 13 residues long. The CDR3 is CASSLGSYNEQFF. The CDR3 nucleotides read TGTGCCAGCAGTCTAGGATCCTACAATGAGCAGTTCTTC.

This rearrangement joins TRBV2 to TRBJ2-7; 7 nucleotides agree with TRBD1. Germline lookup yields CDR1 SNHLY and CDR2 FYNNEI. CDR3 length: 14 amino acids. Unmatched junction bases numbered 16, after V lost 10 bases and J lost 7 bases. In nucleotides, the CDR3 is TGTGCCAAGTCGACCGGGACAGCCCGTGTTGAGCAGTACTTC. It translates to CAKSTGTARVEQYF.

The chain employs TRBV5-1 and TRBJ2-7; 14 positions match TRBD2. The last part of the DNA fits TRBJ2-1 better; the J call may be wrong. The CDR3 consists of 17 residues. Germline V gene data show CDR1 as SGHRS and CDR2 as YFSETQ. In nucleotides, the CDR3 is TGCGCCAGCAGCTTGGAAGGACTAGCGGGGGGAATGGATGAGCAGTTCTTC. Its translation: CASSLEGLAGGMDEQFF.

V and J are TRBV30 and TRBJ1-6, with D hard to call. The CDR3 sequence is 12 residues long. V lost 0 bases and J 11 bases, leaving 8 bases between the germline ends. Germline V gene sequence: CDR1 GTSNPN, CDR2 SVGIG (reference sequence). The CDR3 coding sequence is TGTGCCTGGAGTGTGGGCAGCCCACCCCTCCACTTT. Its translation: CAWSVGSPPLHF.

The chain joins TRBV12-5 to TRBJ2-3, with D unresolved. Trimming took off 5 bases at V and 6 bases at J, with 9 bases between the two ends. This CDR3 has 12 residues. In germline, CDR1 is LGHNT, CDR2 FRNRAP. CDR3 in DNA: TGTGCTAGTGGTCAAACTTTCGATACGCAGTATTTT. Translation: CASGQTFDTQYF. Supplemented by reference TRBV12-5 and TRBJ2-3, the full variable domain reads DARVTQTPRHKVTEMGQEVTMRCQPILGHNTVFWYRQTMMQGLELLAYFRNRAPLDDSGMPKDRFSAEMPDATLATLKIQPSEPRDSAVYFCASGQTFDTQYFGPGTRLTVL.

The V gene is TRBV21-1, the J gene TRBJ1-1; whether TRBD1, the table's D call, matches the DNA was not checked. TRBV21-1 corresponds to a pseudogene. This CDR3 comprises 18 residues. CDR3 in amino acids: CASRTLLEGAPMNTEAFF. The CDR3 DNA is TGTGCCAGCAGAACTCTCCTGGAGGGGGCCCCCATGAACACTGAAGCTTTCTTT.